One and the same sample provided the 2 T cell receptor beta chains below, sequenced in a study of CXCR3-negative and CXCR3-positive naive CD8 T cells. General study points: Relative to CXCR3-negative naive cells, CXCR3-positive naive cells had more hydrophobic TRB CDR3s.

Their specific antigens are unknown. The authors made the TRB cDNA libraries by 5' RACE using UMI labels. TCRdb reprocessed the 5' RACE reads and reports one entry per CDR3 protein, with no DNA. The ten most abundant clones cover almost 0.55% of a sample with approximately 90,000 distinct CDR3 sequences. Sequencing was carried out using naive CXCR3+ CD8+ T cells from blood. Subset described: CD45RO-CCR7+CD27+CD95- naive CD8+ T cells expressing CXCR3 (TNR3+). The receptors were gathered from a human donor in good health. Some clones in this sample may be carry-over from other donors' samples.

The chain carries TRBV4-3 and TRBJ2-7. This CDR3 is 15 amino acids long. Germline V gene data show CDR1 as LGHNA and CDR2 as YSLEER. The CDR3 reads CASSQDAEGWYEQYF.

The chain carries TRBV5-1 and TRBJ2-7; TCRdb indicates TRBD2, and absent DNA this call remains unverified. CDR1 and CDR2 (germline): SGHRS, YFSETQ. The CDR3 extends over 16 amino acids. The CDR3 sequence is CASSLGLAGGRYEQYF. The full variable domain, its missing parts supplied by reference TRBV5-1 and TRBJ2-7, is KAGVTQTPRYLIKTRGQQVTLSCSPISGHRSVSWYQQTPGQGLQFLFEYFSETQRNKGNFPGRFSGRQFSNSRSEMNVSTLELGDSALYLCASSLGLAGGRYEQYFGPGTRLTVT.